This TCR beta chain was found in a study of T cell responses to AZD1222 COVID-19 vaccine. This clone was seen once. The antigen is undetermined. One end of the junction varies from germline; a read error may be responsible. Whole-study findings and limits: The repertoires were collected only after the peak T cell response. The donor group comprised mostly white British people and more females; the analysis possibly underestimated clonal diversity. Only 5 to 7 AZD1222 recipients tested seropositive at baseline. When two AZD1222 doses had been given, Spike-specific TCR breadth and depth rose.

Sequenced by immunoSEQ multiplex PCR; TCRdb stores in-frame clones only, minus some. The data contain approximately 150,000 clones, approximately 88% of them singletons. This CDR3 has 13 residues. CDR1 is SSHAT and CDR2 is FNYEAQ in the germline V gene (reference sequence). The TCR sequence derives from an adult in good health. The source was peripheral blood, collected on day 0 of AZD1222 vaccination. The chain joins TRBV7-7 to TRBJ1-1; 7 bases align to TRBD1. The CDR3 here is CASSLDREAEAFF. The DNA of the CDR3 is TGTGCTAGCAGCCTCGACAGGGAAGCTGAAGCTTTCTTT.